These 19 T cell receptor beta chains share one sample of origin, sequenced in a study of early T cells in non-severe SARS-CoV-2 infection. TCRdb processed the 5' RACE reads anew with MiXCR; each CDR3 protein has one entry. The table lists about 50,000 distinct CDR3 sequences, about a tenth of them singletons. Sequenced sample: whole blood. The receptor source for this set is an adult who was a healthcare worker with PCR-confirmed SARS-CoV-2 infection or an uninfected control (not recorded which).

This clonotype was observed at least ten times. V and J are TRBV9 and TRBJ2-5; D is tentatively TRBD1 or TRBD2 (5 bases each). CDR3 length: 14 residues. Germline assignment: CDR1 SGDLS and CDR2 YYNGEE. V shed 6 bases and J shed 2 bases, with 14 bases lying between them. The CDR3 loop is CASTPSGRQETQYF. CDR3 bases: TGTGCCAGCACCCCCTCAGGGAGACAAGAGACCCAGTACTTC.

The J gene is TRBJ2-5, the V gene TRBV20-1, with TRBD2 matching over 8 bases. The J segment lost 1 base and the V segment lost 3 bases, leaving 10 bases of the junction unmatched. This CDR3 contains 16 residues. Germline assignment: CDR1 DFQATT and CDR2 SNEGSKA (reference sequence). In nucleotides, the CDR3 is TGCAGTGCTAGCCCCCTGGTAGCGGGGACCCAAGAGACCCAGTACTTC. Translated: CSASPLVAGTQETQYF.

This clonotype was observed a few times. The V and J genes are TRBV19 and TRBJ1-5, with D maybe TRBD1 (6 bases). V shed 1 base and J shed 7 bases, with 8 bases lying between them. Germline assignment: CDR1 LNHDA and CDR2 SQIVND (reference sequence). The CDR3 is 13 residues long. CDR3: CASSIVQGQPQHF. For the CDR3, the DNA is TGTGCCAGTAGTATAGTACAGGGACAGCCCCAGCATTTT.

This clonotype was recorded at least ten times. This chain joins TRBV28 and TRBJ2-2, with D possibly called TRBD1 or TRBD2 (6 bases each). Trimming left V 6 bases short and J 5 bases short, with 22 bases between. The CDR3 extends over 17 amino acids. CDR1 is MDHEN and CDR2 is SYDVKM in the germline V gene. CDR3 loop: CASRQSFRGRDTGELFF. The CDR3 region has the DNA TGTGCCAGCAGACAATCCTTCCGGGGGCGAGATACCGGGGAGCTGTTTTTT.

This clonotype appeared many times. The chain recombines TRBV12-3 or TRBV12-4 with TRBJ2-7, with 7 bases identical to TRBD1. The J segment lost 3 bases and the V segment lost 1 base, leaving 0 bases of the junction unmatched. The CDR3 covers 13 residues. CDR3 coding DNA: TGTGCCAGCAGTTTAGGACAGGGCTACGAGCAGTACTTC. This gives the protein CASSLGQGYEQYF.

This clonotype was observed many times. The CDR3 DNA sequence: TGTGCCAGCAGCTACTACTTACCGGGAACTGAAGCTTTCTTT. Amino acid sequence: CASSYYLPGTEAFF. V is TRBV7-9 and J is TRBJ1-1, with D hard to call. CDR3 length equals 14 residues. V dropped 4 bases and J dropped 5 bases, with 14 bases sitting between them. Germline values: CDR1 SEHNR, CDR2 FQNEAQ (reference sequence).

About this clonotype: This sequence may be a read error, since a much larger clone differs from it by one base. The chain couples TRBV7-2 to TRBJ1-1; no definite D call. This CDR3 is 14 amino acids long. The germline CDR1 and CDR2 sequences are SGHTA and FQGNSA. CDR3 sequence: CANSLGGSGTEAFF. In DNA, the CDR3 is TGTGCCAACAGCTTAGGTGGCAGTGGGACTGAAGCTTTCTTT.

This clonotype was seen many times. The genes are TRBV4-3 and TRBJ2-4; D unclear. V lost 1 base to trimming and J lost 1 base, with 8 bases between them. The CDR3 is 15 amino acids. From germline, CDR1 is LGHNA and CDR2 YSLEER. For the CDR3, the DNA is TGCGCCAGCAGCCAAGCTATCCCTGCCAAAAACATTCAGTACTTC. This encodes CASSQAIPAKNIQYF.

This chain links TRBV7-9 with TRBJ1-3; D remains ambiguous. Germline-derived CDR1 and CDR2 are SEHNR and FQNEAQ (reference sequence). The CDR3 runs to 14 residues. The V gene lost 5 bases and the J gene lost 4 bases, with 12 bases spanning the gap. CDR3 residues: CASSRSDGGNTIYF. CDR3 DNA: TGTGCCAGCAGCCGCTCGGACGGGGGAAACACCATATATTTT.

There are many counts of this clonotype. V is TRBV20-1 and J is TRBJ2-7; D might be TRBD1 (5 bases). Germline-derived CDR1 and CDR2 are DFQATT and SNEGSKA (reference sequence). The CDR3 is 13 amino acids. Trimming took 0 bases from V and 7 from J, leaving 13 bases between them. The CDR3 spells CSARDSGLGEQYF. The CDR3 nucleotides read TGCAGTGCTAGAGACTCAGGGTTGGGGGAGCAGTACTTC.

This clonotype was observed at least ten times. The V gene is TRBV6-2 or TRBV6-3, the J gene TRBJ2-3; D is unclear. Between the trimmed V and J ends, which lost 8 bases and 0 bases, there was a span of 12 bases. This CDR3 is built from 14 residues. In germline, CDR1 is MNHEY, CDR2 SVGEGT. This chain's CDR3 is CASRRAASTDTQYF. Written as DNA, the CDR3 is TGTGCCAGCCGGAGAGCCGCTAGCACAGATACGCAGTATTTT.

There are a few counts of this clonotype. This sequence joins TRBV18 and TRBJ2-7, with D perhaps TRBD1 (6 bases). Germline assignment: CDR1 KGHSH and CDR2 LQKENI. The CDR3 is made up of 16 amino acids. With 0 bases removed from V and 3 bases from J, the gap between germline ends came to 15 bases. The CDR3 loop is CASSPPNRDANYEQYF. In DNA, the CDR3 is TGTGCCAGCTCACCACCAAACAGGGACGCCAACTACGAGCAGTACTTC.

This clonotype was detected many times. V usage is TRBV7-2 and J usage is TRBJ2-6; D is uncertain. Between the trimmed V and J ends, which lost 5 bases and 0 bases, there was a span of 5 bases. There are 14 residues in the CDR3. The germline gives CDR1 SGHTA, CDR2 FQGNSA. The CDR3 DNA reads TGTGCCAGCAGCCACAACTCTGGGGCCAACGTCCTGACTTTC. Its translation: CASSHNSGANVLTF.

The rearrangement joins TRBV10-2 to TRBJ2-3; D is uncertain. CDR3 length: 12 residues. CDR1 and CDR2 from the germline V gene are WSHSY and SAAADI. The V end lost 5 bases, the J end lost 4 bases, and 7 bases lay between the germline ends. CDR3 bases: TGCGCCAGCAGTCCACAGTCAGATACGCAGTATTTT. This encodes CASSPQSDTQYF.

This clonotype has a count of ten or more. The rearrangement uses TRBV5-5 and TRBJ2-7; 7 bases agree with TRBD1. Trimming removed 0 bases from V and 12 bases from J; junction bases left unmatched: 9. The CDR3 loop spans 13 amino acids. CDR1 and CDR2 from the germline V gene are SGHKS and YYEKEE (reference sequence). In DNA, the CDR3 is TGTGCCAGCAGCTTGGTTGGGACAGCGATGGGGTACTTC. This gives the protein CASSLVGTAMGYF.

The DNA for the CDR3 is TGTGCCAGCAGCTACAGGAACACCGGGGAGCTGTTTTTT. This translates into CASSYRNTGELFF. V and J are TRBV28 and TRBJ2-2; D is uncertain. The germline gives CDR1 MDHEN, CDR2 SYDVKM. This CDR3 is built from 13 residues. V was cut by 6 bases and J by 1 base, with 6 bases left in between.

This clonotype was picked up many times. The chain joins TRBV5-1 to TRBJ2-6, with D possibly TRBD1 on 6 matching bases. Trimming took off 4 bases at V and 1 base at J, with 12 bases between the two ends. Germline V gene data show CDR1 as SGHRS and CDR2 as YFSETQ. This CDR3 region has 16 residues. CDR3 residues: CASSRTGMSGANVLTF. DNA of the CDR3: TGCGCCAGCAGCCGCACAGGGATGTCTGGGGCCAACGTCCTGACTTTC.

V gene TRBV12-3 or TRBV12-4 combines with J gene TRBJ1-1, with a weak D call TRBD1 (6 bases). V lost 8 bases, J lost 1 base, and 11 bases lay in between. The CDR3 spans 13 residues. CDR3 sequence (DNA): TGTGCCAGCCGGAGGACAGAGAACACTGAAGCTTTCTTT. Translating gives CASRRTENTEAFF.

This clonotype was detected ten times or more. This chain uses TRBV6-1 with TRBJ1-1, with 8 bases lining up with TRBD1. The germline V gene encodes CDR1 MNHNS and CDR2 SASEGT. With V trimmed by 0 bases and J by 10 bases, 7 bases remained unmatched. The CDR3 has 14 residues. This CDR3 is CASSEAPRTGRAFF. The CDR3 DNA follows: TGTGCCAGCAGTGAAGCTCCCCGGACAGGGAGAGCTTTCTTT.